This TCR beta chain is from a study of blood T cell repertoires in COVID-19 (dated by TCRdb to 2018 to 2021). Regarding the study in general: Samples from collaborators originated in the United States, Italy and Spain and spanned both the acute and convalescent phases of COVID-19. Where available, HLA class I and class II types were taken from metadata supplied by the sample provider and were not determined by assay-based typing. The repertoires were released in a freely available public database meant as a resource for research on the immune response to SARS-CoV-2. Subjects who had been exposed to COVID-19, were actively infected with it, or had recovered from it provided the deeply sampled blood TCRbeta repertoires that made up the dataset. Sample metadata almost always included a de-identified subject ID, COVID-19 status, age in years and sex. The prospective study material was composed of cDNA or gDNA derived from T cells, B-cell-depleted T cells, or PBMCs. Samples came from the ongoing ImmuneRACE study (first 160 participants) plus 1,254 subjects from 6 global collaborators.

TCRbeta CDR3 regions were amplified from genomic DNA by means of the immunoSEQ Assay, a bias-controlled multiplex PCR. The paper's data handling went like this. Within the assay, amplification of reference gene primers was used to estimate how many nucleated cells each sample contained. Sequence reads were collapsed and filtered to measure the absolute abundance of every unique TCRbeta CDR3 rearrangement. For each sample, productive Simpson clonality was calculated by taking the square root of Simpson's diversity index across productive rearrangements. Entries here come from immuneACCESS through TCRdb and include only in-frame sequences with V and J called. Some clones fail to appear in such tables; in the studies checked, an unresolved V gene covers under half of the shortfall, and the cause of the remainder is unknown. The V and J calls and clone size are taken from that table; D and trimming were inferred from the DNA. A total of over 120,000 clones appear in this sample, approximately 89% of them only once. Around 1.5% of the sample lies in the top ten.

A note on this clone: Its antigen is currently not known. No clone much larger than this one lies a single base away; base qualities are absent.

Results and caveats for the whole study, not just this receptor: The amount of clinical and demographic metadata varied by source and participant and was provided uncurated.

Collaborating institutions collected whole blood in K2EDTA tubes following their own protocols. Collaborator samples were shipped for TCRbeta analysis as frozen whole blood, isolated PBMCs, or DNA extracted from either sample type. The CDR3 contains 15 residues, cysteine and phenylalanine counted. The only DNA kept is the CDR3, 45 bases in frame from the first base. From the germline V gene (reference sequence), CDR1 is LNHDA and CDR2 is SQIVND. V trim: 3 bases; J trim: 4 bases; unmatched bases: 8. The material sequenced was peripheral blood. The clonotype was recovered from a human donor in a cohort sampled during active COVID-19. The chain couples TRBV19 to TRBJ2-5; TRBD1 aligns with 7 central bases. The DNA sequence is TGTGCCAGTAGTATCGGGACAGTCCAGGGAGAGACCCAGTACTTC. Translated, this gives CASSIGTVQGETQYF. With the portions outside the CDR3 filled from the reference TRBV19 and TRBJ2-5 genes, the complete variable region becomes DGGITQSPKYLFRKEGQNVTLSCEQNLNHDAMYWYRQDPGQGLRLIYYSQIVNDFQKGDIAEGYSVSREKKESFPLTVTSAQKNPTAFYLCASSIGTVQGETQYFGPGTRLLVL.